This T cell receptor beta chain is drawn from a study of OX40 agonist ivuxolimab in advanced cancers. Some clones are missing from TCRdb's copy, which holds only in-frame ones; the method was immunoSEQ multiplex PCR. In the table there are some 70,000 clones, 80% of which are singletons. This clone has just a few counts. Per germline, CDR1 SNHLY and CDR2 FYNNEI. V lost 5 bases and J lost 6, with 4 bases in between. There are 11 residues in the CDR3. The clonotype originates from an adult with an advanced solid tumor such as melanoma, head and neck, liver or kidney cancer. This sequence joins TRBV2 and TRBJ2-2; D gene unclear. This material consisted of CD4+ or CD8+ T cells sorted from blood, taken in a trial of the OX40 agonist ivuxolimab. In DNA, the CDR3 is TGTGCCAGCAGTCTGGCCGGGGAGCTGTTTTTT. Amino acids: CASSLAGELFF.